The present entry profiles one TCR beta chain with its context. Antigen unknown. Since a much larger clone is just one base distant, this may be a read error. TCR beta CDR3 regions were amplified from RNA transcripts. First-round RT-PCR relied on HTBI primers, and a second-round multiplex PCR came next. From the multiplex PCR reads, TCRdb called clonotypes with MiXCR, one entry per CDR3 protein. The sample consists of about 550,000 distinct CDR3 sequences, approximately 35% of them appearing once. The data were taken from a study of Graves' ophthalmopathy and Graves' hyperthyroidism. Background on the study: Hyperthyroidism qualified as stable when ophthalmopathy did not develop within 18 months of follow-up. Study results and caveats: Predictions made by the model for ophthalmopathy progression reached roughly 71% sensitivity and almost 75% specificity.

The length of the CDR3 is 14 residues. Trimming removed 3 bases from V and 3 bases from J; junction bases left unmatched: 6. From germline, CDR1 is SGHNT and CDR2 YYREEE (reference sequence). Aged 18 to 65, hyperthyroidism patients had been newly diagnosed, with under 2 months' duration. Certain patients, namely those with other autoimmune diseases, uncontrolled infections, pregnancy or lactation, were excluded. This sequence was found in an adult man with Graves' hyperthyroidism. The V call is TRBV5-4, the J call TRBJ2-7, with 7 nucleotides matching TRBD2. Input material: peripheral blood or thyroid tissue (not recorded which). CDR3: CASSYGTKSYEQYF. CDR3 nucleotide sequence: TGTGCCAGCAGCTACGGGACTAAGAGCTACGAGCAGTACTTC. The full variable domain, completed using reference TRBV5-4 and TRBJ2-7, is ETGVTQSPTHLIKTRGQQVTLRCSSQSGHNTVSWYQQALGQGPQFIFQYYREEENGRGNFPPRFSGLQFPNYSSELNVNALELDDSALYLCASSYGTKSYEQYFGPGTRLTVT.